One sample yielded the 29 T cell receptor beta chains listed below, sequenced in a study of blood T cell repertoires in COVID-19. TCRdb keeps only in-frame clones here, not all; method: immunoSEQ multiplex PCR. The sample lists 95,000 to 110,000 clones, under 90% occurring once. The sample was peripheral blood. The receptors were gathered from a human donor in a cohort sampled during active or convalescent COVID-19.

The rearrangement uses TRBV11-2 and TRBJ2-4, with unresolved D. This CDR3 spans 13 amino acids. Between the trimmed V and J ends, which lost 0 bases and 8 bases, there was a span of 8 bases. Per germline, CDR1 SGHAT and CDR2 FQNNGV. In nucleotides, the CDR3 is TGTGCCAGCAGCTTAGAAGACGGGTACATTCAGTACTTC. Residues: CASSLEDGYIQYF.

The rearrangement joins TRBV28 to TRBJ1-5, with 7 bases fitting TRBD1. V lost 8 bases to trimming and J lost 1 base; unmatched junction nucleotides: 2. The CDR3 spans 13 residues. CDR1 is MDHEN and CDR2 is SYDVKM in the germline V gene. CDR3 in amino acids: CASHRGSNQPQHF. The CDR3 region has the DNA TGTGCCAGCCACAGGGGAAGCAATCAGCCCCAGCATTTT.

This clone was counted once. The genes are TRBV5-1 and TRBJ1-2; the D is unclear. The CDR3 length is 15 residues. From germline, CDR1 is SGHRS and CDR2 YFSETQ. Trimming pared 2 bases from V and 3 bases from J, leaving 14 bases between. CDR3 region: CASSFQAVLDYGYTF. CDR3 bases: TGCGCCAGCAGCTTTCAAGCAGTTCTAGACTATGGCTACACCTTC. Combining the CDR3 with reference TRBV5-1 and TRBJ1-2 gives the whole variable domain KAGVTQTPRYLIKTRGQQVTLSCSPISGHRSVSWYQQTPGQGLQFLFEYFSETQRNKGNFPGRFSGRQFSNSRSEMNVSTLELGDSALYLCASSFQAVLDYGYTFGSGTRLTVV.

This chain uses TRBV6-5 with TRBJ2-7; 7 nucleotides align to TRBD1. The length of the CDR3 is 14 residues. V lost 8 bases to trimming and J lost 3 bases; unmatched junction nucleotides: 10. Germline CDR1 reads MNHEY; CDR2 reads SVGAGI. The CDR3 is CASVWTGQFYEQYF. CDR3 in DNA: TGTGCCAGCGTATGGACAGGTCAATTCTACGAGCAGTACTTC.

This chain links TRBV7-9 with TRBJ1-2; possibly TRBD1 for D (6 bases). Per germline, CDR1 SEHNR and CDR2 FQNEAQ (reference sequence). The CDR3 covers 16 residues. Trimming took off 2 bases at V and 0 bases at J, with 13 bases between the two ends. The CDR3, as DNA: TGTGCCAGCAGCTTATCACAGGGTGGGGCTAACTATGGCTACACCTTC. Translated, it gives CASSLSQGGANYGYTF. The full variable domain, its missing parts supplied by reference TRBV7-9 and TRBJ1-2, is DTGVSQNPRHKITKRGQNVTFRCDPISEHNRLYWYRQTLGQGPEFLTYFQNEAQLEKSRLLSDRFSAERPKGSFSTLEIQRTEQGDSAMYLCASSLSQGGANYGYTFGSGTRLTVV.

This chain's CDR3 is CASSSPGQPSEKVFF. The DNA for the CDR3 is TGTGCCAGCAGTTCTCCGGGACAACCCTCCGAAAAGGTGTTTTTT. V usage is TRBV6-2 or TRBV6-3 and J usage is TRBJ1-4, with D possibly TRBD1 on 6 matching bases. The V end lost 4 bases, the J end lost 15 bases, and 24 bases lay between the germline ends. This CDR3 comprises 15 residues. Germline CDR1 reads MNHEY; CDR2 reads SVGEGT.

This sequence joins TRBV6-1 and TRBJ1-3; D perhaps matches TRBD1 (6 bases). Trimming left V 2 bases short and J 5 bases short, with 16 bases between. CDR1 is MNHNS and CDR2 is SASEGT in the germline V gene. The CDR3 has 16 amino acids. The CDR3 DNA reads TGTGCCAGCAGTGAAAGGGGGAGTAGCGTTAGAAACACCATATATTTT. Its translation: CASSERGSSVRNTIYF.

The CDR3 DNA sequence: TGTGCCAGCAGCTCTGGACAGGTGAATCAGCCCCAGCATTTT. Translated: CASSSGQVNQPQHF. This chain links TRBV11-2 with TRBJ1-5; 7 bases line up with TRBD1. Losses at the gene ends were 4 bases for V and 4 bases for J; bases not matched to a gene: 4. CDR3 length equals 14 residues. CDR1 is SGHAT, CDR2 FQNNGV, per germline.

The rearrangement links TRBV4-1 to TRBJ1-3; D perhaps matches TRBD1 (6 bases). Trimming took 0 bases from V and 6 from J, leaving 12 bases between them. Germline CDR1 MGHRA, CDR2 YSYEKL. The CDR3 runs 15 residues. The chain's CDR3 is CASSQDSQGINTIYF. The CDR3, as DNA: TGCGCCAGCAGCCAAGATTCACAGGGTATAAACACCATATATTTT.

The chain is built from TRBV9 and TRBJ1-3, with 10 nucleotides matching TRBD1. In germline, CDR1 is SGDLS, CDR2 YYNGEE. V lost 4 bases and J lost 5; bases outside the gene matches: 6. The CDR3 extends over 15 amino acids. Written as DNA, the CDR3 is TGTGCCAGCAGCATGGACAGGGGGAAACGAAACACCATATATTTT. Amino acids: CASSMDRGKRNTIYF.

Comments on this clone: One end of the junction fails to match germline, which may point to a read error. V usage is TRBV6-6 and J usage is TRBJ2-3; 8 bases fit TRBD2. From germline, CDR1 is MNHNY and CDR2 SVGAGI (reference sequence). The CDR3 extends over 16 amino acids. The CDR3 loop is CASSDSWRGDTDTQYF. In DNA form, the CDR3 reads TGTGCCAGCAGTGACTCCTGGCGGGGGGACACAGATACGCAGTATTTT.

CDR3: CASSLEAGWTEAFF. The CDR3 bases are TGTGCCAGCAGCTTAGAAGCAGGGTGGACTGAAGCTTTCTTT. The chain joins TRBV7-9 to TRBJ1-1; a weak D match, TRBD1 (5 bases). The V and J ends lost 1 base and 5 bases respectively, with 11 bases between them. Looked up from germline, CDR1 is SEHNR and CDR2 is FQNEAQ (reference sequence). This CDR3 is 14 amino acids long.

The chain employs TRBV10-3 and TRBJ2-3, with 9 nucleotides matching TRBD1. The CDR3 length is 18 residues. Germline V gene data show CDR1 as ENHRY and CDR2 as SYGVKD. The V and J ends lost 8 bases and 3 bases, in that order; junction bases with no gene match: 18. CDR3: CAIAPAPQGASGTDTQYF. CDR3 sequence (DNA): TGTGCCATCGCGCCAGCCCCACAGGGGGCGAGTGGTACAGATACGCAGTATTTT.

CDR3 in DNA: TGTGCCAGCAAAAAAGAACGCGCGAGCTCCTATAATTCACCCCTCCACTTT. It specifies CASKKERASSYNSPLHF. The chain joins TRBV2 to TRBJ1-6; D ambiguous. Deletions cut 7 bases from V and 0 bases from J, with 16 bases between. The CDR3 is made up of 17 amino acids. Per the germline V gene, CDR1 is SNHLY and CDR2 is FYNNEI.

The chain employs TRBV3-1 (or the pseudogene TRBV3-2) and TRBJ1-5; D is unclear. The CDR3 runs to 13 residues. Germline CDR1 LGHDT, CDR2 YNNKEL (reference sequence). The ends were cut back, 5 bases at V and 6 bases at J, with 11 bases in the middle. This CDR3 is CASSARVSQPQHF. Written as DNA, the CDR3 is TGTGCCAGCAGCGCGAGAGTAAGTCAGCCCCAGCATTTT.

J is TRBJ2-7 and V is TRBV6-5, with 7 bases that match TRBD1. The CDR3 is made up of 14 amino acids. Germline CDR1 is MNHEY and CDR2 is SVGAGI. The J segment lost 2 bases and the V segment lost 2 bases, leaving 3 bases of the junction unmatched. CDR3 protein: CASSYGGTAYEQYF. In DNA, the CDR3 is TGTGCCAGCAGTTACGGTGGGACAGCCTACGAGCAGTACTTC.

The chain is built from TRBV19 and TRBJ1-2; TRBD1 agrees at 7 bases. The CDR3 is made up of 18 amino acids. The J segment lost 1 base and the V segment lost 6 bases, leaving 17 bases of the junction unmatched. CDR1 and CDR2 from the germline V gene are LNHDA and SQIVND (reference sequence). The CDR3 loop reads CASRPPGFSGTDNYGYTF. The CDR3 DNA reads TGTGCCAGTAGACCACCGGGGTTTTCCGGGACAGATAACTATGGCTACACCTTC.

CDR3 protein: CSDVNRGPNYGYTF. As DNA, the CDR3 is TGCAGCGACGTTAACAGGGGGCCTAACTATGGCTACACCTTC. This sequence joins TRBV29-1 and TRBJ1-2, with 9 positions matching TRBD1. Looked up from germline, CDR1 is SQVTM and CDR2 is ANQGSEA. The V segment lost 7 bases and the J segment 0 bases; nucleotides outside the gene matches: 6. The length of the CDR3 is 14 residues.

The gene calls are TRBV11-2 and TRBJ2-1; 11 nucleotides align to TRBD2. Germline V gives CDR1 SGHAT, CDR2 FQNNGV. The ends lost 3 bases at V and 4 bases at J; junction bases unmatched: 8. This CDR3 comprises 17 residues. The chain's CDR3 is CASSLRLAGGRYNEQFF. In DNA form, the CDR3 reads TGTGCCAGCAGCTTGAGGTTAGCGGGGGGGAGGTACAATGAGCAGTTCTTC.

CDR3 sequence (DNA): TGTGCCAGCAGCGACGCCCTGGGGCGGGGGGGCCTAGATACGCAGTATTTT. This gives the protein CASSDALGRGGLDTQYF. The chain uses TRBV9 and TRBJ2-3; 9 nucleotides match TRBD2. Germline V gives CDR1 SGDLS, CDR2 YYNGEE. The trim removed 3 bases at V and 5 bases at J, leaving 13 bases unmatched. The CDR3 is made up of 17 amino acids. The full variable domain, completed using reference TRBV9 and TRBJ2-3, is DSGVTQTPKHLITATGQRVTLRCSPRSGDLSVYWYQQSLDQGLQFLIQYYNGEERAKGNILERFSAQQFPDLHSELNLSSLELGDSALYFCASSDALGRGGLDTQYFGPGTRLTVL.

This clone was seen more than once but under ten times. The chain uses TRBV27 and TRBJ2-3, with TRBD2 identical over 7 bases. CDR3 length equals 15 residues. Germline V gene sequence: CDR1 MNHEY, CDR2 SMNVEV (reference sequence). V trimming: 1 base; J trimming: 2 bases; junction bases outside the gene matches: 3. The CDR3 DNA sequence: TGTGCCAGCAGTTTATGGAGCGGGGACACAGATACGCAGTATTTT. Translation: CASSLWSGDTDTQYF.

The chain joins TRBV19 to TRBJ1-5, with 12 bases identical to TRBD1. Germline V gene sequence: CDR1 LNHDA, CDR2 SQIVND (reference sequence). The CDR3 has 15 residues. With V trimmed by 3 bases and J by 10 bases, 7 bases remained unmatched. The CDR3 DNA sequence: TGTGCCAGTAGTATCCGCGGGGACAGGGGGCTTCCCCAGCATTTT. This encodes CASSIRGDRGLPQHF.

V gene TRBV5-6 combines with J gene TRBJ2-3; possibly TRBD1 for D (5 bases). The CDR3 is made up of 15 amino acids. Germline V gene data show CDR1 as SGHDT and CDR2 as YYEEEE. Trimming took 4 bases from V and 5 from J, leaving 17 bases between them. The CDR3: CASSPEWGRGDTQYF. The CDR3 nucleotides are TGTGCCAGCAGCCCAGAGTGGGGTAGGGGAGATACGCAGTATTTT.

This clone was counted once. This chain links TRBV4-3 with TRBJ2-2; D possibly corresponds to TRBD2 (5 bases). Between the trimmed V and J ends, which lost 1 base and 6 bases, there was a span of 12 bases. The CDR3 is 15 residues long. Germline values: CDR1 LGHNA, CDR2 YSLEER. The CDR3 nucleotides read TGCGCCAGCAGCCAAGCCCTGGGAGCGCCCGGGGAGCTGTTTTTT. Its translation: CASSQALGAPGELFF.

The chain couples TRBV19 to TRBJ1-3; D gene unclear. This CDR3 has 12 residues. The germline CDR1 and CDR2 sequences are LNHDA and SQIVND (reference sequence). Deletions cut 9 bases from V and 0 bases from J, with 6 bases between. CDR3 DNA sequence: TGTGCCAGCCTATCCTCTGGAAACACCATATATTTT. It encodes CASLSSGNTIYF.

V gene TRBV6-5 combines with J gene TRBJ2-1; 10 bases fit TRBD1. This CDR3 has 16 amino acids. The V gene end was trimmed by 4 bases and the J gene end by 2 bases; junction bases not matched to a gene: 5. Germline lookup yields CDR1 MNHEY and CDR2 SVGAGI. The CDR3 region has the DNA TGTGCCAGCAGTTCCACCGGGACAGGGGCCTACAATGAGCAGTTCTTC. Its protein is CASSSTGTGAYNEQFF.

The V call is TRBV5-1, the J call TRBJ1-2; D remains ambiguous. The germline CDR1 and CDR2 sequences are SGHRS and YFSETQ. This CDR3 spans 12 amino acids. Trimming cost V 5 bases and J 2 bases, with 7 bases left between them. CDR3 loop: CASRLSNYGYTF. CDR3 sequence (DNA): TGCGCCAGCAGGCTATCCAACTATGGCTACACCTTC.

This chain connects TRBV11-2 to TRBJ1-4; D is unresolved. Germline CDR1 reads SGHAT; CDR2 reads FQNNGV. V lost 5 bases, J lost 8 bases, and 15 bases lay in between. This CDR3 is built from 14 residues. The CDR3 DNA is TGTGCCAGCAGCCTCGGGAGGGTTCGGGAAAAACTGTTTTTT. Translating gives CASSLGRVREKLFF.

The V and J genes are TRBV5-6 and TRBJ2-7; TRBD2 is a possible D gene (5 bases). V shed 2 bases and J shed 3 bases, with 12 bases lying between them. There are 14 residues in the CDR3. Germline V CDR1 and CDR2: SGHDT, YYEEEE. CDR3 in amino acids: CASSLRTVSYEQYF. The DNA of the CDR3 is TGTGCCAGCAGCTTAAGGACTGTCAGCTACGAGCAGTACTTC.